Below, 17 T cell receptor beta chains from the same sample are listed, as sequenced in a study of PD-1 blockade in classical Hodgkin lymphoma. Profiled with immunoSEQ multiplex PCR; TCRdb holds only in-frame clones, not every one. Of 17,000 or so clones in the sample, about 61% were seen once. Indicated time point: cycle 4 day 1 (C4D1), after about 6 weeks of nivolumab. With no exception, relapse followed autologous stem cell transplantation in all patients, and brentuximab vedotin exposure varied. Sequenced here: peripheral blood mononuclear cells (PBMCs), sampled before the fourth cycle of nivolumab. These receptors all come from a human donor with classical Hodgkin lymphoma.

This clone was counted a single time. The chain joins TRBV5-1 to TRBJ2-1; D gene uncertain. Trimming cost V 2 bases and J 8 bases, with 11 bases left between them. CDR3 length: 13 residues. Germline lookup yields CDR1 SGHRS and CDR2 YFSETQ. The CDR3 sequence is CASSFGYSYEQFF. The CDR3 coding sequence is TGCGCCAGCAGCTTCGGATATAGCTATGAGCAGTTCTTC.

The V call is TRBV11-2, the J call TRBJ1-1; 7 bases are a match to TRBD1. Germline CDR1 is SGHAT and CDR2 is FQNNGV. V shed 3 bases and J 3 bases; nucleotides not matched to a gene: 7. The CDR3 is made up of 15 amino acids. The CDR3 sequence is CASSFPRGLDTEAFF. For the CDR3, the DNA is TGTGCCAGCAGCTTTCCAAGGGGGCTCGACACTGAAGCTTTCTTT.

In its sample, this clone was seen a few times. The chain joins TRBV9 to TRBJ1-1, with D unclear. V was trimmed by 0 bases and J by 0 bases, leaving 9 bases between them. The CDR3 has 15 residues. Germline-derived CDR1 and CDR2 are SGDLS and YYNGEE. CDR3 loop: CASSVDAELNTEAFF. The CDR3 nucleotides are TGTGCCAGCAGCGTAGACGCAGAGCTGAACACTGAAGCTTTCTTT.

This clone was detected once. This sequence joins TRBV19 and TRBJ2-1, with 8 bases fitting TRBD2. The CDR3 extends over 16 amino acids. In germline, CDR1 is LNHDA, CDR2 SQIVND (reference sequence). V lost 6 bases to trimming and J lost 4 bases; unmatched junction nucleotides: 11. CDR3 in amino acids: CASRGYGGGLYNEQFF. The DNA of the CDR3 is TGTGCCAGTAGAGGGTACGGGGGGGGCCTTTACAATGAGCAGTTCTTC. The entire variable domain, with the rest obtained from reference TRBV19 and TRBJ2-1, is as follows: DGGITQSPKYLFRKEGQNVTLSCEQNLNHDAMYWYRQDPGQGLRLIYYSQIVNDFQKGDIAEGYSVSREKKESFPLTVTSAQKNPTAFYLCASRGYGGGLYNEQFFGPGTRLTVL.

The chain is built from TRBV9 and TRBJ2-3; TRBD2 aligns across 7 bases. The V and J ends lost 0 bases and 1 base, in that order; junction bases with no gene match: 8. The germline gives CDR1 SGDLS, CDR2 YYNGEE. The CDR3 covers 17 residues. This chain's CDR3 is CASSVAYTGGGTDTQYF. The DNA for the CDR3 is TGTGCCAGCAGCGTAGCTTATACGGGAGGCGGCACAGATACGCAGTATTTT.

The V call is TRBV28, the J call TRBJ2-2, with D perhaps being TRBD1 or TRBD2 (6 bases each). V was trimmed by 4 bases and J by 5 bases, leaving 20 bases between them. The length of the CDR3 is 17 residues. Per germline, CDR1 MDHEN and CDR2 SYDVKM. This CDR3 is CASSSSVTGARTGELFF. The CDR3 coding sequence is TGTGCCAGCAGTTCCTCGGTAACGGGGGCACGAACCGGGGAGCTGTTTTTT.

The chain combines TRBV10-3 with TRBJ2-1; 9 bases agree with TRBD1. V was pared by 8 bases and J by 0 bases, with 5 bases of the junction left unmatched. CDR1 is ENHRY and CDR2 is SYGVKD in the germline V gene. This CDR3 has 15 residues. The CDR3 region is CAIARGQGSYNEQFF. The CDR3 region has the DNA TGTGCCATCGCGAGGGGACAGGGCTCCTACAATGAGCAGTTCTTC.

The chain's CDR3 is CASSTGTSGYNEQFF. In nucleotides, the CDR3 is TGTGCCAGTAGTACCGGGACTAGCGGTTACAATGAGCAGTTCTTC. The chain employs TRBV19 and TRBJ2-1; 11 positions agree with TRBD2. Trimming removed 4 bases from V and 4 bases from J; junction bases left unmatched: 3. Germline assignment: CDR1 LNHDA and CDR2 SQIVND (reference sequence). The CDR3 length is 15 residues. Full variable domain (remainder filled in from reference TRBV19 and TRBJ2-1): DGGITQSPKYLFRKEGQNVTLSCEQNLNHDAMYWYRQDPGQGLRLIYYSQIVNDFQKGDIAEGYSVSREKKESFPLTVTSAQKNPTAFYLCASSTGTSGYNEQFFGPGTRLTVL.

This clone was observed a few times. This chain joins TRBV11-3 and TRBJ2-2, with D possibly being TRBD1 (6 bases). Trimming removed 4 bases from V and 2 bases from J, with 8 bases in between. The CDR3 covers 14 residues. The germline CDR1 and CDR2 sequences are SGHNT and YENEEA. The CDR3 DNA is TGTGCCAGCAGCTCGGACAGCAACACCGGGGAGCTGTTTTTT. The encoded protein is CASSSDSNTGELFF.

The chain recombines TRBV9 with TRBJ2-1; 11 positions match TRBD2. V was clipped by 0 bases and J by 4 bases; unmatched bases: 6. There are 17 residues in the CDR3. From germline, CDR1 is SGDLS and CDR2 YYNGEE. This CDR3 reads CASSVDRGTSGYNEQFF. The CDR3 nucleotides read TGTGCCAGCAGCGTAGATAGGGGGACTAGCGGATACAATGAGCAGTTCTTC.

The CDR3 DNA sequence: TGTGCCAGCAGCTTACTCGTGAACACTGAAGCTTTCTTT. Protein sequence: CASSLLVNTEAFF. V gene TRBV7-2 combines with J gene TRBJ1-1; D ambiguous. CDR3 size: 13 residues. Trimming cost V 2 bases and J 0 bases, with 4 bases left between them. Germline V gene sequence: CDR1 SGHTA, CDR2 FQGNSA.

The genes are TRBV28 and TRBJ1-1, with D tentatively TRBD1 (5 bases). Germline CDR1 reads MDHEN; CDR2 reads SYDVKM. CDR3 length equals 15 residues. Between the trimmed V and J ends, which lost 2 bases and 1 base, there was a span of 11 bases. The CDR3 sequence: CASSLGGNGNTEAFF. The CDR3 DNA follows: TGTGCCAGCAGTTTAGGGGGAAATGGGAACACTGAAGCTTTCTTT.

V gene TRBV5-1 combines with J gene TRBJ2-5; 7 positions agree with TRBD2. Germline trimming cut 3 bases from V and 0 bases from J; bases unmatched to any gene: 11. The CDR3 is 17 amino acids. Germline V gene sequence: CDR1 SGHRS, CDR2 YFSETQ. The CDR3 sequence: CASSSRHGGVHQETQYF. The CDR3 bases are TGCGCCAGCAGCTCCCGCCATGGGGGGGTTCACCAAGAGACCCAGTACTTC.

The chain employs TRBV19 and TRBJ1-1, with TRBD1 as a possible D gene (5 bases). CDR3 size: 13 residues. V lost 4 bases to trimming and J lost 4 bases, with 10 bases between them. The germline gives CDR1 LNHDA, CDR2 SQIVND (reference sequence). CDR3 bases: TGTGCCAGTAGTAGCTCGGGGGGCACTGAAGCTTTCTTT. Residues: CASSSSGGTEAFF.

This clone is medium-sized by share. V is TRBV7-6 and J is TRBJ2-4; no clear D gene. From germline, CDR1 is SGHVS and CDR2 FNYEAQ. CDR3 length equals 16 residues. Trimming pared 4 bases from V and 0 bases from J, leaving 13 bases between. The chain's CDR3 is CASSSRGVQAKNIQYF. CDR3 bases: TGTGCCAGCAGCTCCCGTGGTGTCCAAGCCAAAAACATTCAGTACTTC.

The V and J genes are TRBV7-9 and TRBJ2-5; 9 bases agree with TRBD1. The CDR3 is 15 residues long. Unmatched junction bases numbered 10, after V lost 6 bases and J lost 5 bases. Per germline, CDR1 SEHNR and CDR2 FQNEAQ (reference sequence). CDR3 in amino acids: CASRLGQGVGETQYF. DNA of the CDR3: TGTGCCAGCAGATTGGGACAGGGTGTGGGGGAGACCCAGTACTTC.

The CDR3 region has the DNA TGTGCCAGCAGCTTTAGCCGTAGCGGCACTAGCACAGATACGCAGTATTTT. Its translation is CASSFSRSGTSTDTQYF. J is TRBJ2-3 and V is TRBV11-2, with a possible D match to TRBD2 (6 bases). Deletions cut 3 bases from V and 0 bases from J, with 16 bases between. Germline CDR1 is SGHAT and CDR2 is FQNNGV. The CDR3 consists of 17 residues.